These 5 T cell receptor beta chains were sequenced from one sample in a study of T cells in Graves' hyperthyroidism and ophthalmopathy. Researchers took RNA transcripts and amplified the TCR beta CDR3 regions from them. HTBI primers were the set used in a first-round RT-PCR of the TCR CDR3. A single record per CDR3 protein comes from TCRdb applying MiXCR to the multiplex PCR reads. The data hold about 840,000 distinct CDR3 sequences, with 38% observed a single time. The sequencing input was blood. The receptors stem from a man aged 18 to 35 with Graves' hyperthyroidism.

V gene TRBV7-6 combines with J gene TRBJ1-1, with D hard to call. Trimming took off 0 bases at V and 6 bases at J, with 11 bases between the two ends. In germline, CDR1 is SGHVS, CDR2 FNYEAQ. The CDR3 covers 14 residues. CDR3 DNA sequence: TGTGCCAGCAGCTTAGCGGCGGGGTTACCTGAAGCTTTCTTT. Translated: CASSLAAGLPEAFF.

The chain combines TRBV29-1 with TRBJ2-7, with D perhaps TRBD1 (6 bases). Germline V lookup: CDR1 SQVTM, CDR2 ANQGSEA. Trimming removed 4 bases from V and 1 base from J, with 11 bases in between. This CDR3 has 13 amino acids. The CDR3 here is CSVAPDSSYEQYF. The CDR3, as DNA: TGCAGCGTTGCCCCGGACAGTTCCTACGAGCAGTACTTC.

This clonotype turned up a few times. The junction departs from germline at one end; a sequencing error may be responsible. The chain carries TRBV7-2 and TRBJ1-6, with unresolved D. Germline assignment: CDR1 SGHTA and CDR2 FQGNSA. The CDR3 sequence is 15 residues long. In DNA form, the CDR3 reads TGTGCCAGCAGCTTAAATCCTGCCGCTAATTCACCCCTCCACTTC. This gives the protein CASSLNPAANSPLHF. Using reference TRBV7-2 and TRBJ1-6 for the parts outside the CDR3, the full variable domain is GAGVSQSPSNKVTEKGKDVELRCDPISGHTALYWYRQSLGQGLEFLIYFQGNSAPDKSGLPSDRFSAERTGGSVSTLTIQRTQQEDSAVYLCASSLNPAANSPLHFGNGTRLTVT.

This clonotype was counted only a few times. The rearrangement joins TRBV12-3 or TRBV12-4 to TRBJ2-5; TRBD2 matches 11 bases. The CDR3 has 16 amino acids. Trimming took 6 bases from V and 2 from J; bases not matched to a gene: 8. The CDR3 loop is CASRPSGGPLQETQYF. The CDR3 DNA follows: TGTGCCAGCAGGCCTAGCGGGGGGCCTCTACAAGAGACCCAGTACTTC.

The V call is TRBV29-1, the J call TRBJ2-6; D is uncertain. Trimming removed 3 bases from V and 4 bases from J, with 7 bases in between. Germline-derived CDR1 and CDR2 are SQVTM and ANQGSEA. The CDR3 totals 13 residues. The CDR3 loop is CSVEGSGANVLTF. The CDR3 DNA reads as TGCAGCGTTGAGGGGTCAGGGGCCAACGTCCTGACTTTC.